A selection of T cell receptor beta chains follows, all from one sample in a study of glioma-infiltrating T cells. MiXCR, run by TCRdb on the multiplex PCR reads, gives a single entry per CDR3 protein. The sample contains some 18,000 distinct CDR3 sequences, roughly 64% of which appear only once. Sequencing was performed on glioma tissue, nonneoplastic brain tissue, or PBMCs (not recorded which). The receptors here all came from a human donor with low-grade glioma or glioblastoma, undergoing nonglioma brain surgery, or in good health (not recorded which). Each CDR3 is given with its conserved first and last residue. Fields, in order: D gene, J gene, V gene, clone size, CDR3 length, CDR3 protein, CDR3 DNA. The D gene is left open where the match is weak. Not every row has a clone size; where given, it reads once, few, many or a size class.

D gene: TRBD2; J gene: TRBJ2-1; V gene: TRBV20-1; clone size: NA; CDR3 length: 14; CDR3 protein: CSARRTSGANEQFF; CDR3 DNA: TGCAGTGCGAGACGGACTAGCGGGGCCAATGAGCAGTTCTTC
D gene: NA; J gene: TRBJ1-3; V gene: TRBV7-9; clone size: once; CDR3 length: 14; CDR3 protein: CTSSLAGAGNTIYF; CDR3 DNA: TGTACCAGCAGCTTGGCGGGAGCTGGAAACACCATATATTTT
D gene: NA; J gene: TRBJ2-3; V gene: TRBV6-1; clone size: NA; CDR3 length: 15; CDR3 protein: CASSPTRQGRNTQYF; CDR3 DNA: TGTGCCAGCAGTCCCACCCGCCAAGGAAGGAATACGCAGTATTTT
D gene: NA; J gene: TRBJ1-2; V gene: TRBV28; clone size: NA; CDR3 length: 11; CDR3 protein: CASSINYGYTF; CDR3 DNA: TGTGCCAGCAGCATCAACTATGGCTACACCTTC
D gene: TRBD2; J gene: TRBJ2-7; V gene: TRBV6-1; clone size: once; CDR3 length: 15; CDR3 protein: CASTREGTSSYEQYF; CDR3 DNA: TGTGCCAGCACCAGGGAGGGGACCAGCTCCTACGAGCAGTACTTC
D gene: NA; J gene: TRBJ2-1; V gene: TRBV7-9; clone size: NA; CDR3 length: 12; CDR3 protein: CASSLGGVRQFF; CDR3 DNA: TGTGCCAGCAGCTTAGGGGGGGTAAGGCAGTTCTTC
D gene: NA; J gene: TRBJ1-5; V gene: TRBV12-3/TRBV12-4; clone size: NA; CDR3 length: 14; CDR3 protein: CASSSGLPNQPQHF; CDR3 DNA: TGTGCCAGCAGCAGCGGACTTCCCAATCAGCCCCAGCATTTT
D gene: NA; J gene: TRBJ1-1; V gene: TRBV6-6; clone size: many; CDR3 length: 15; CDR3 protein: CASSYSNRANTEAFF; CDR3 DNA: TGTGCCAGCAGTTACTCGAACAGGGCAAACACTGAAGCTTTCTTT
D gene: TRBD1; J gene: TRBJ2-5; V gene: TRBV20-1; clone size: NA; CDR3 length: 14; CDR3 protein: CSAQTGSYQETQYF; CDR3 DNA: TGCAGTGCTCAGACAGGGTCGTACCAAGAGACCCAGTACTTC
D gene: NA; J gene: TRBJ2-7; V gene: TRBV6-6; clone size: few; CDR3 length: 14; CDR3 protein: CASSYGRNSYEQYF; CDR3 DNA: TGTGCCAGCAGTTACGGACGTAACTCCTACGAGCAGTACTTC
D gene: NA; J gene: TRBJ2-7; V gene: TRBV6-1; clone size: few; CDR3 length: 13; CDR3 protein: CASTPGPSYEQYF; CDR3 DNA: TGTGCCAGCACCCCGGGACCATCCTACGAGCAGTACTTC
D gene: NA; J gene: TRBJ2-1; V gene: TRBV6-6; clone size: NA; CDR3 length: 16; CDR3 protein: CASSYVGDSSYNEQFF; CDR3 DNA: TGTGCCAGCAGTTACGTAGGTGACAGCTCCTACAATGAGCAGTTCTTC
D gene: NA; J gene: TRBJ1-5; V gene: TRBV6-2/TRBV6-3; clone size: few; CDR3 length: 13; CDR3 protein: CASSYYWNQPQHF; CDR3 DNA: TGTGCCAGCAGTTACTATTGGAATCAGCCCCAGCATTTT
D gene: NA; J gene: TRBJ2-7; V gene: TRBV6-5; clone size: NA; CDR3 length: 13; CDR3 protein: CATRVQGPYEQYF; CDR3 DNA: TGTGCCACCAGAGTACAGGGTCCCTACGAGCAGTACTTC
D gene: TRBD2; J gene: TRBJ2-1; V gene: TRBV29-1; clone size: many; CDR3 length: 14; CDR3 protein: CSVGASGTYNEQFF; CDR3 DNA: TGCAGCGTTGGGGCTAGCGGGACCTACAATGAGCAGTTCTTC
D gene: NA; J gene: TRBJ2-4; V gene: TRBV7-6; clone size: many; CDR3 length: 15; CDR3 protein: CASSFYRVVGNIQYF; CDR3 DNA: TGTGCCAGCAGCTTCTATCGGGTGGTAGGAAACATTCAGTACTTC
D gene: NA; J gene: TRBJ1-5; V gene: TRBV7-2; clone size: NA; CDR3 length: 19; CDR3 protein: CASSLVRGVVEYSNQPQHF; CDR3 DNA: TGTGCCAGCAGCTTAGTGCGGGGTGTCGTCGAATATAGCAATCAGCCCCAGCATTTT
D gene: TRBD1; J gene: TRBJ2-1; V gene: TRBV28; clone size: NA; CDR3 length: 17; CDR3 protein: CASGLHQGASLYNEQFF; CDR3 DNA: TGTGCCAGCGGTCTACACCAGGGGGCGAGCCTCTACAATGAGCAGTTCTTC
D gene: NA; J gene: TRBJ1-1; V gene: TRBV6-1; clone size: few; CDR3 length: 15; CDR3 protein: CASSWVGGMNTEAFF; CDR3 DNA: TGTGCCAGCAGCTGGGTAGGGGGGATGAACACTGAAGCTTTCTTT
D gene: NA; J gene: TRBJ1-1; V gene: TRBV7-2; clone size: few; CDR3 length: 15; CDR3 protein: CASSLMAALNTEAFF; CDR3 DNA: TGTGCCAGCAGCTTAATGGCAGCCCTGAACACTGAAGCTTTCTTT
D gene: NA; J gene: TRBJ1-2; V gene: TRBV2; clone size: many; CDR3 length: 13; CDR3 protein: CASSEGNDYGYTF; CDR3 DNA: TGTGCCAGCAGTGAAGGAAACGACTATGGCTACACCTTC
D gene: NA; J gene: TRBJ1-5; V gene: TRBV7-9; clone size: NA; CDR3 length: 13; CDR3 protein: CASQFNSNQPQHF; CDR3 DNA: TGTGCCAGCCAGTTCAATAGCAATCAGCCCCAGCATTTT
D gene: NA; J gene: TRBJ2-3; V gene: TRBV5-4; clone size: NA; CDR3 length: 13; CDR3 protein: CASSLRPADTQYF; CDR3 DNA: TGTGCCAGCAGCCTGAGGCCCGCAGATACGCAGTATTTT
D gene: NA; J gene: TRBJ1-3; V gene: TRBV12-3/TRBV12-4; clone size: many; CDR3 length: 16; CDR3 protein: CASTSREGVSGNTIYF; CDR3 DNA: TGTGCCAGCACCTCCCGGGAGGGAGTCTCTGGAAACACCATATATTTT
D gene: TRBD2; J gene: TRBJ2-2; V gene: TRBV28; clone size: NA; CDR3 length: 19; CDR3 protein: CASSLPPGLAGVNTGELFF; CDR3 DNA: TGTGCCAGCAGTTTGCCGCCGGGACTAGCGGGAGTGAACACCGGGGAGCTGTTTTTT
D gene: NA; J gene: TRBJ1-4; V gene: TRBV6-1; clone size: large; CDR3 length: 13; CDR3 protein: CASNRGANEKLFF; CDR3 DNA: TGTGCCAGCAATAGGGGGGCTAATGAAAAACTGTTTTTT
D gene: NA; J gene: TRBJ2-1; V gene: TRBV6-6; clone size: medium-sized; CDR3 length: 14; CDR3 protein: CASSYGGEINEQFF; CDR3 DNA: TGTGCCAGCAGTTACGGAGGGGAGATAAATGAGCAGTTCTTC
D gene: TRBD1; J gene: TRBJ1-1; V gene: TRBV7-2; clone size: NA; CDR3 length: 16; CDR3 protein: CASSSHRGRLGTEAFF; CDR3 DNA: TGTGCCAGCAGCTCCCACAGGGGGCGCTTGGGCACTGAAGCTTTCTTT
D gene: NA; J gene: TRBJ2-1; V gene: TRBV12-3/TRBV12-4; clone size: NA; CDR3 length: 14; CDR3 protein: CASSPISSYNEQFF; CDR3 DNA: TGTGCCAGCAGCCCCATTAGCTCCTACAATGAGCAGTTCTTC
D gene: NA; J gene: TRBJ1-1; V gene: TRBV2; clone size: NA; CDR3 length: 9; CDR3 protein: CASSERRRF; CDR3 DNA: TGTGCCAGCAGTGAGCGACGACGATTT
D gene: NA; J gene: TRBJ1-4; V gene: TRBV6-1; clone size: many; CDR3 length: 17; CDR3 protein: CASSLDGGYATNEKLFF; CDR3 DNA: TGTGCCAGCAGTTTGGACGGAGGCTATGCAACTAATGAAAAACTGTTTTTT
D gene: TRBD2; J gene: TRBJ2-1; V gene: TRBV7-6; clone size: many; CDR3 length: 19; CDR3 protein: CASSLGTSGSGNKGNEQFF; CDR3 DNA: TGTGCCAGCAGCCTGGGGACTAGCGGGAGTGGTAACAAGGGGAATGAGCAGTTCTTC
D gene: TRBD2; J gene: TRBJ2-5; V gene: TRBV7-2; clone size: NA; CDR3 length: 14; CDR3 protein: CASGRGTKGRGQYF; CDR3 DNA: TGTGCCAGCGGACGAGGGACTAAAGGGAGAGGCCAGTACTTC
D gene: NA; J gene: TRBJ2-4; V gene: TRBV7-3; clone size: once; CDR3 length: 16; CDR3 protein: CASSLTFELAKNIQYF; CDR3 DNA: TGTGCCAGCAGCTTAACGTTCGAGCTAGCCAAAAACATTCAGTACTTC
D gene: TRBD1; J gene: TRBJ1-5; V gene: TRBV12-3/TRBV12-4; clone size: NA; CDR3 length: 14; CDR3 protein: CASSPGTGTQPQHF; CDR3 DNA: TGTGCCAGCAGTCCTGGGACAGGGACTCAGCCCCAGCATTTT
D gene: TRBD2; J gene: TRBJ2-1; V gene: TRBV7-2; clone size: NA; CDR3 length: 16; CDR3 protein: CASSPPGTRTSQGQFF; CDR3 DNA: TGTGCCAGCAGCCCCCCGGGGACTAGGACCTCACAGGGGCAGTTCTTC
D gene: TRBD2; J gene: TRBJ2-1; V gene: TRBV20-1; clone size: NA; CDR3 length: 16; CDR3 protein: CSARSSGGISYNEQFF; CDR3 DNA: TGCAGTGCTAGATCTAGCGGGGGGATCTCCTACAATGAGCAGTTCTTC
D gene: NA; J gene: TRBJ1-1; V gene: TRBV25-1; clone size: NA; CDR3 length: 12; CDR3 protein: CASTAGNTEAFF; CDR3 DNA: TGTGCCAGCACGGCAGGGAACACTGAAGCTTTCTTT
D gene: NA; J gene: TRBJ1-3; V gene: TRBV20-1; clone size: NA; CDR3 length: 13; CDR3 protein: CSALLATGNTIYF; CDR3 DNA: TGCAGTGCTCTCTTGGCTACTGGAAACACCATATATTTT
D gene: NA; J gene: TRBJ1-6; V gene: TRBV27; clone size: NA; CDR3 length: 13; CDR3 protein: CASSLYTGSPLHF; CDR3 DNA: TGTGCCAGCAGTTTATACACGGGTTCACCCCTCCACTTT
D gene: NA; J gene: TRBJ1-1; V gene: TRBV28; clone size: many; CDR3 length: 13; CDR3 protein: CAGKTAMNTEAFF; CDR3 DNA: TGTGCCGGAAAGACAGCAATGAACACTGAAGCTTTCTTT